In its sample, the clone carrying this T cell receptor beta chain was seen a few times. Its antigen remains unknown. There are 14 residues in the CDR3. The ends were cut back, 2 bases at V and 1 base at J, with 9 bases in the middle. The germline gives CDR1 SGHRS, CDR2 YFSETQ. TCRdb re-called the 5' RACE reads with MiXCR, one entry per CDR3 protein. The data hold some 290,000 distinct CDR3 sequences, with 20% observed a single time. This record comes from a study of CD8 T cells in ankylosing spondylitis. Study outcomes and limitations: A TCR beta motif of several highly homologous variants seemed to mark ankylosing spondylitis blood.

The rearrangement uses TRBV5-1 and TRBJ2-5; no definite D call. The receptor comes from a male donor with ankylosing spondylitis or in good health (not recorded which). The specimen sequenced was blood, either unsorted or a sorted T cell fraction (not recorded which). Here the CDR3 DNA reads TGCGCCAGCAGCTTATCCGCAACCCAAGAGACCCAGTACTTC. Encoded protein: CASSLSATQETQYF.